Listed below are T cell receptor beta chains from one sample, sequenced in a study of blood T cell repertoires in COVID-19. Produced via immunoSEQ multiplex PCR; TCRdb's table is partial and in-frame only. The table records 200,000 to 250,000 clones, 85% to 90% of them present only once. The specimen sequenced was peripheral blood. Source of these receptors: an elderly man with acute or convalescent COVID-19. Both conserved end residues are part of each CDR3. The D gene is left open where the match is weak. Size is omitted from some rows. Given values are once, few, many or a class for expanded clones.

few	TRBV28	NA	TRBJ1-3	TGTGCCAGCAGAGGGACAATCTCTGGAAACACCATATATTTT	CASRGTISGNTIYF
NA	TRBV6-1	TRBD2	TRBJ2-5	TGTGCCAGCAGTGAAGGATTGGAGCGGGAAAAGACCCAGTACTTC	CASSEGLEREKTQYF
NA	TRBV4-3	TRBD1	TRBJ2-5	TGCGCCAGCAGCCAAGCGGGACAGCGAGAGACCCAGTACTTC	CASSQAGQRETQYF
NA	TRBV20-1	NA	TRBJ1-5	TGCAGTGCTAGTCAGGACAGTTATAGCAATCAGCCCCAGCATTTT	CSASQDSYSNQPQHF
NA	TRBV2	NA	TRBJ1-2	TGTGCCAGCAGTGTGGACTACTATGGCTACACCTTC	CASSVDYYGYTF
few	TRBV6-5	TRBD1	TRBJ1-6	TGTGCCAGCAGGCGACGACAGGGCGATTCACCCCTCCACTTT	CASRRRQGDSPLHF
NA	TRBV2	NA	TRBJ2-7	TGTGCCAGCGGGCTCCGGGACAGCGGGTCCTACGAGCAGTACTTC	CASGLRDSGSYEQYF
NA	TRBV4-2	NA	TRBJ2-7	TGTGCCAGCAGCCAAGAGCGGGTCTCCTACGAGCAGTACTTC	CASSQERVSYEQYF
NA	TRBV9	NA	TRBJ2-3	TGTGCCAGCAGCGTATCTTTAAGCGGTCAATCTAGCACAGATACGCAGTATTTT	CASSVSLSGQSSTDTQYF
NA	TRBV6-1	NA	TRBJ1-4	TGTGCCAGCAGTGAGATCAGATCAACTAATGAAAAACTGTTTTTT	CASSEIRSTNEKLFF
NA	TRBV7-6	NA	TRBJ2-4	TGTGCCAGCAGCCCAGGGCCTAAAAACATTCAGTACTTC	CASSPGPKNIQYF
NA	TRBV6-1	NA	TRBJ1-1	TGTGCCAGCAGTGATCACCCGGGAGCTTTCTTT	CASSDHPGAFF
NA	TRBV7-9	NA	TRBJ1-1	TGTGCCAGCAGCGCTCAGGAAGCTTTCTTT	CASSAQEAFF
once	TRBV6-2/TRBV6-3	NA	TRBJ2-1	TGTGCCAGCAGTTTTTATAAGTCCACATCCGGGGATGAGCAGTTCTTC	CASSFYKSTSGDEQFF
NA	TRBV10-1	TRBD1	TRBJ1-1	TGCGCCAGCAGCCGGACAGGGAACACTGAAGCTTTCTTT	CASSRTGNTEAFF
NA	TRBV15	NA	TRBJ1-1	TGTGCCACCAGCAATTCAATGGGCAGGGGAGACACTGAAGCTTTCTTT	CATSNSMGRGDTEAFF
NA	TRBV5-1	TRBD1	TRBJ2-2	TGCGCCAGCAGCCCCCCGGGACAGGGAAACACCGGGGAGCTGTTTTTT	CASSPPGQGNTGELFF
NA	TRBV15	NA	TRBJ2-3	TGTGCCCCACGGCGGACTAGCACAGATACGCAGTATTTT	CAPRRTSTDTQYF
NA	TRBV24-1	TRBD1	TRBJ2-1	TGTGCCACCAGTGACCTGACAGGGTCCGGCTACAATGAGCAGTTCTTC	CATSDLTGSGYNEQFF
NA	TRBV11-2	TRBD2	TRBJ2-1	TGTGCCAGCAGCCCTTCACTAGCGGGGGAGACAGGAACCTACAATGAGCAGTTCTTC	CASSPSLAGETGTYNEQFF
NA	TRBV5-1	NA	TRBJ2-1	TGCGCCAGCAGCTTCGGGAATTCCTACAATGAGCAGTTCTTC	CASSFGNSYNEQFF
few	TRBV29-1	NA	TRBJ2-1	TGCAGCGTTGAAGGACAGCTGATGTACAATGAGCAGTTCTTC	CSVEGQLMYNEQFF
NA	TRBV10-1	NA	TRBJ2-1	TGCGCCAGCTCCCCCGGGCGGCCGGGAAACAATGAGCAGTTCTTC	CASSPGRPGNNEQFF
NA	TRBV28	TRBD2	TRBJ2-5	TGTGCCAGCAGACCGCTAGCGGGGGTGAGGGAGACCCAGTACTTC	CASRPLAGVRETQYF
NA	TRBV19	TRBD1	TRBJ1-6	TGTGCCAGTAGTACCAAACGGGACAGGGAGGTTTCACCCCTCCACTTT	CASSTKRDREVSPLHF
once	TRBV3-1/TRBV3-2	NA	TRBJ2-6	TGTGCCAGCAGCCAACTCCAGAACTCTGGGGCCAACGTCCTGACTTTC	CASSQLQNSGANVLTF
NA	TRBV15	NA	TRBJ1-1	TGTGCCACCAGCAGTCAGGGTATGAACACTGAAGCTTTCTTT	CATSSQGMNTEAFF
NA	TRBV7-2	TRBD1	TRBJ1-3	TGTGCCAGCAGCCCAGTGGGGACAGGGGCTTCTGGAAACACCATATATTTT	CASSPVGTGASGNTIYF
NA	TRBV27	TRBD2	TRBJ2-7	TGTGCCAGCAGTTTATTCCGTCAGACTAGCGCCCCTGGGGAGCAGTACTTC	CASSLFRQTSAPGEQYF
NA	TRBV29-1	NA	TRBJ2-3	TGCAGCGTTGGGAGCGGCACAGATACGCAGTATTTT	CSVGSGTDTQYF
few	TRBV5-1	TRBD1	TRBJ2-7	TGCGCCAGCAGCTCTACCGGGACAGGGGGGTACGAGCAGTACTTC	CASSSTGTGGYEQYF
NA	TRBV5-4	TRBD2	TRBJ2-2	TGTGCCAGCAGCTTGTTCGGGCTAGCGGGAGGGAACACCGGGGAGCTGTTTTTT	CASSLFGLAGGNTGELFF
NA	TRBV19	NA	TRBJ2-2	TGTGCCAGTACCACCCGCGAGAGACTGAACACCGGGGAGCTGTTTTTT	CASTTRERLNTGELFF
NA	TRBV19	TRBD1	TRBJ1-5	TGTGCCAGTAGCCCTAGACAGGGTAATCAGCCCCAGCATTTT	CASSPRQGNQPQHF
NA	TRBV18	TRBD1	TRBJ2-7	TGTGCCAGCTCAGGTCCGGGACAGGGAGCCTACGAGCAGTACTTC	CASSGPGQGAYEQYF
NA	TRBV11-2	TRBD1	TRBJ1-2	TGTGCCAGCAGCCCCCAGGGGGCGGGCTATGGCTACACCTTC	CASSPQGAGYGYTF
NA	TRBV28	TRBD2	TRBJ2-2	TGTGCCAGCAGGAACCTAGCGGGAGGGCCTCACGGGGAGCTGTTTTTT	CASRNLAGGPHGELFF
NA	TRBV6-1	TRBD2	TRBJ2-1	TGTGCCAGCAGTGAACCGGGTTTGGGACTAGTCCTCTCGTATCAGTTCTTC	CASSEPGLGLVLSYQFF
once	TRBV19	TRBD2	TRBJ2-1	TGTGCCAGTGGGGGACGGGAGGGCCTAGGACAGTTCTTC	CASGGREGLGQFF
NA	TRBV7-9	NA	TRBJ2-7	TGTGCCAGCAGCTTAGGGCCCCCCGTCTACGAGCAGTACTTC	CASSLGPPVYEQYF
NA	TRBV2	TRBD2	TRBJ2-3	TGTGCCAGCAGTGTGGTAAGCGGGAGGGCAGATACGCAGTATTTT	CASSVVSGRADTQYF
NA	TRBV7-9	NA	TRBJ1-2	TGTGCCAGCAGCTTAGAGGGCAGAGGGTTCTATGGCTACACCTTC	CASSLEGRGFYGYTF
NA	TRBV30	NA	TRBJ2-3	TGTGCCTGGAGTCATGGGGGGTACTCCACAGATACGCAGTATTTT	CAWSHGGYSTDTQYF
NA	TRBV24-1	TRBD1	TRBJ1-1	TGTGCCACCAGGGGACAGGGGGCTGACACTGAAGCTTTCTTT	CATRGQGADTEAFF
NA	TRBV24-1	TRBD1	TRBJ2-7	TGTGCCACCAGTGAGGACAGGAGACAGGGAAAGGTGGACGAGCAGTACTTC	CATSEDRRQGKVDEQYF
once	TRBV7-9	NA	TRBJ2-2	TGTGCCATTGGAGCAGGGGTAGAATCCGGGGAGCTGTTTTTT	CAIGAGVESGELFF
once	TRBV29-1	TRBD1	TRBJ2-7	TGCAGCGTCAACCCGGGACAGGGGGGGGAGCAGTACTTC	CSVNPGQGGEQYF
NA	TRBV25-1	TRBD1	TRBJ1-6	TGTGCCAGCAGTGAATCGGGACAGTATAATTCACCCCTCCACTTT	CASSESGQYNSPLHF
NA	TRBV18	TRBD1	TRBJ2-7	TGTGCCAGCTCACCACCCACAGGGGGATCCTACGAGCAGTACTTC	CASSPPTGGSYEQYF
NA	TRBV10-3	TRBD1	TRBJ1-5	TGTGCCATCAGTGAGGGACAGGAGAACAATCAGCCCCAGCATTTT	CAISEGQENNQPQHF
NA	TRBV7-8	TRBD1	TRBJ2-5	TGTGCCAGCAGCAAAGGGAGCAGGGGGCGAGAGACCCAGTACTTC	CASSKGSRGRETQYF
NA	TRBV7-9	NA	TRBJ1-2	TGTGCCAGCAGCTTATCTGGGGGGAATGGCTACACCTTC	CASSLSGGNGYTF
NA	TRBV14	NA	TRBJ1-6	TGTGCCAGCAGCCCCGCAGGGAACGCCTATAATTCACCCCTCCACTTT	CASSPAGNAYNSPLHF
NA	TRBV3-1/TRBV3-2	TRBD1	TRBJ1-1	TGTGCCAGCAGCCAAGATCTCACAGGGGCGAACACTGAAGCTTTCTTT	CASSQDLTGANTEAFF
NA	TRBV7-9	TRBD2	TRBJ2-5	TGTGCCAGCAGCTTAGCCCAAGGGCGGGAGTCCGAAGAGACCCAGTACTTC	CASSLAQGRESEETQYF
NA	TRBV10-3	TRBD2	TRBJ2-1	TGTGCCATCAGTGAGGGACTAGCGGGAGTTGAGCAGTTCTTC	CAISEGLAGVEQFF
NA	TRBV28	TRBD1	TRBJ2-7	TGTGCCAGCAGTTTCTTACAGGGGGCGCGCATCACTTTCTACGAGCAGTACTTC	CASSFLQGARITFYEQYF